What follows is one T cell receptor beta chain and its context. The sample holds a few counts of this clonotype. This clone's antigen is unknown. No base quality information exists; no much larger clone differs at one position. The data originate from a study of blood T cells in healthy people across ages (dated by TCRdb to 2014 to 2015). Describing the broader study: In model experiments, template switching captured about one uniquely barcoded TCR beta cDNA molecule for every two T cells. Using deep sequencing normalized with unique cDNA molecular identifiers, the study measured how TCR beta repertoire diversity changes with age. The donors were divided into four age groups: young (average around 17 years), middle-aged (almost 40), aged (roughly 66) and long-lived (roughly 82). To avoid experimental bias, donors of different ages were spread randomly across the sequencing lanes. Two additional independent replicas of 1 million unique cDNA reads from the same blood draw were analyzed for two donors (one aged 18 to 30 and one aged 80 or older). What the study reported, not specific to this receptor: Since profiling was done on bulk unsorted PBMCs, naive and antigen-experienced compartments could not be conclusively compared. Donor CMV infection status was unknown, potentially confounding age-related changes in expanded clonotypes. Observed TCR beta diversity per million T cells fell roughly linearly with age, and a significant reduction was already apparent by age roughly 40. Estimates of total diversity from one million sequenced T cells were regarded as lower bounds and underestimates. A strong correlation was found between observed TCR beta diversity and the percentage of naive T cells measured by flow cytometry. The long-lived group showed more naive CD4+ T cells, fewer expanded clones and increased TCR diversity than the aged group, suggesting age selection.

The roughly 39 donors, aged roughly 6 to 90 years, were systemically healthy Caucasian individuals from Russia. Approximately 9.3 milliliters of peripheral blood were drawn from each donor into EDTA-treated Vacutainer tubes. Ficoll-Paque density-gradient centrifugation was used to isolate PBMCs, with at least 7 million obtained per sample. Trizol reagent was used to extract total RNA from PBMCs, with at least 6 micrograms per sample. For every donor, an aliquot of PBMCs went through flow cytometry to measure the percentages of naive CD45RAhigh/CD27high T cells. The receptor library was made with 5' RACE. The sequencing machine was an Illumina HiSeq 2500. A second PCR of roughly 6 to 11 cycles was performed with a sample-barcoded 5' primer and a J-beta primer mix. A template-switch 5' adaptor carrying 12 random nucleotides introduced a unique molecular identifier onto each TCR beta cDNA molecule. At least 3 million CDR3-containing paired-end reads were obtained from each sample. All of the RNA was converted into first-strand cDNA using the Mint cDNA synthesis kit, with a TRBC-specific oligonucleotide serving as the primer. Following uracil-DNA glycosylase treatment, a first 18-cycle PCR with universal primers M1SS and BC2_uni_R was performed on all cDNA. From the authors' description of their analysis: For normalization, 1 million high-quality reads were randomly selected from each sample, with every read carrying a distinct molecular identifier. Reads with shared molecular identifiers were discarded instead of being binned into consensus sequences. MiTCR, run with a Q25 quality threshold and the strictest error-elimination algorithm, handled CDR3 identification, clonotype clustering and error correction. A nonparametric unseen species model using Euler transformation provided a lower-bound estimate of total TCR beta diversity. TCRdb trimmed public reads at Q25 via fastp, called clones via MiXCR and kept in-frame beta chains. Rows merge per CDR3 protein into single entries with the most common DNA and genes. For this entry, the V and J calls and clone size follow TCRdb and not the study's own pipeline. In this sample the table shows approximately 1.5 million distinct CDR3 sequences, roughly 32% of which occur a single time. Roughly 12% of the sample is in the top ten clones.

Based on the germline V gene, the CDR1 and CDR2 sequences are LGHNA and YNFKEQ. Compared with germline, V lacks 0 bases and J lacks 3 bases; bases without a gene match: 17. The CDR3 numbers 19 residues from cysteine through phenylalanine. Of all the DNA, just the CDR3 is kept, 57 bases in frame from base 1. The source of this sequence is a woman in her 30s in good health. The rearrangement joined TRBV4-2 to TRBJ2-7, with TRBD2 identical over 7 junction bases. Sequencing was carried out using blood. In nucleotide form, the sequence is TGTGCCAGCAGCCAAGAGGGGGTCCCAGGACTAGTGATCAACTACGAGCAGTACTTC. Its translation is CASSQEGVPGLVINYEQYF.